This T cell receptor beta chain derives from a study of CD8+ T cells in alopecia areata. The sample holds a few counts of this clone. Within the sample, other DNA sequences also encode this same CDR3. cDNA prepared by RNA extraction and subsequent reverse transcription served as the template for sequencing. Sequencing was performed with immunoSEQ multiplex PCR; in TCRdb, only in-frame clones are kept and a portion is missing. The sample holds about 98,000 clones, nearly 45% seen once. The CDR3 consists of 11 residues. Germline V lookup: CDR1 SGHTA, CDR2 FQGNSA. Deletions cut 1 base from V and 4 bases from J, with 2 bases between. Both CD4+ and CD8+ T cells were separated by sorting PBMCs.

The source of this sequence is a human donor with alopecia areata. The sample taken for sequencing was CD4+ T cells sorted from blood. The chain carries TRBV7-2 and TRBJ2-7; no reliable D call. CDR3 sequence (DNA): TGTGCCAGCAGCTTAGTATACGAGCAGTACTTC. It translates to CASSLVYEQYF.